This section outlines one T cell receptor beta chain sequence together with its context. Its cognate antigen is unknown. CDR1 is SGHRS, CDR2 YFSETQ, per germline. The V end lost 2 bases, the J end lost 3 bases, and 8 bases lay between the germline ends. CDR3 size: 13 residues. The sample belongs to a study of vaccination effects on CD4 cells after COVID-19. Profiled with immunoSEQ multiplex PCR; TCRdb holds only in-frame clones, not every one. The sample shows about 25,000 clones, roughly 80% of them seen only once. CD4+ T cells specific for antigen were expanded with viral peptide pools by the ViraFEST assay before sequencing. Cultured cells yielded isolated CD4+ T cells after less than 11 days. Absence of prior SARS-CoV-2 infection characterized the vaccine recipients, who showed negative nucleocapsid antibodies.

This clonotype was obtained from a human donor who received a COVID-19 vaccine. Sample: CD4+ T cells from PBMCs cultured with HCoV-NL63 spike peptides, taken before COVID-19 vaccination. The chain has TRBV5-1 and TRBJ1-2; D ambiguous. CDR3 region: CASSFGLDYGYTF. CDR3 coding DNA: TGCGCCAGCAGCTTTGGGTTGGACTATGGCTACACCTTC.